The 18 T cell receptor beta chains below all came from one sample that was sequenced in a study of tumor and adjacent non-tumor tissue in lung cancer. TCRbeta libraries were built with three rounds of nested PCR, modified from ARM-PCR. TCRdb used MiXCR to reprocess the multiplex PCR reads, holding one entry per CDR3 protein. The repertoire includes more than 75,000 distinct CDR3 sequences, roughly 80% of them detected once, and roughly 29% sits in the top ten. This sample's RNA came from whole unsorted tissue. Distant lung tissue was collected more than 3 cm away from the tumor edge. The sequenced material came from distant non-tumor lung tissue. These receptors came from a man between 60 and 75 years old with small cell lung cancer.

Comment on this clonotype: Mismatch with germline at one junction end may stem from a read error. This chain connects TRBV11-2 to TRBJ1-2, with TRBD1 as a possible D gene (6 bases). In germline, CDR1 is SGHAT, CDR2 FQNNGV. This CDR3 contains 14 residues. The CDR3 DNA sequence: TGTGCTAGCACCAAAGGGGGGTTTGGCTATGGCTACACCTTC. Amino acids: CASTKGGFGYGYTF.

Concerning this clonotype itself: Relative to the germline gene, one junction end is altered; a read error may explain this. The chain recombines TRBV29-1 with TRBJ1-2, with D uncertain. Germline CDR1 SQVTM, CDR2 ANQGSEA. This CDR3 comprises 14 residues. The CDR3 bases are TGCATCGTTGAAGAAGAAGAGGGCATATATGGCTACACCTTC. This translates into CIVEEEEGIYGYTF.

A note on this clonotype: A read error may explain this, as a much larger clone is one base away. This chain links TRBV20-1 with TRBJ2-5, with D unclear. The CDR3 extends over 15 amino acids. Germline CDR1 DFQATT, CDR2 SNEGSKA (reference sequence). The CDR3 is CSGREGRTFKETQYF. The CDR3 bases are TGCAGTGGTAGAGAAGGACGAACTTTTAAGGAGACCCAGTACTTC.

Worth noting for this clonotype: Germline and junction disagree at one end, which may indicate a read error. The rearrangement uses TRBV30 and TRBJ1-5; 9 positions agree with TRBD1. Germline V gene sequence: CDR1 GTSNPN, CDR2 SVGIG (reference sequence). This CDR3 is 13 amino acids long. This chain's CDR3 is CVWRGTGNRPQHF. The CDR3 nucleotides read TGTGTCTGGAGAGGGACAGGGAATCGGCCCCAGCATTTT.

This chain joins TRBV7-9 and TRBJ2-2, with 8 bases matching TRBD2. J was trimmed by 3 bases and V by 2 bases; bases with no gene match: 5. Looked up from germline, CDR1 is SEHNR and CDR2 is FQNEAQ (reference sequence). This CDR3 is built from 16 residues. CDR3 sequence: CASSLSDSGDTGELFF. In nucleotides, the CDR3 is TGTGCCAGCAGCTTAAGCGATAGCGGGGACACCGGGGAGCTGTTTTTT.

Concerning this clonotype: A much larger clonotype is one base distant, so this may be a read error. V usage is TRBV20-1 and J usage is TRBJ2-5; D uncertain. The CDR3 totals 13 residues. Germline V gives CDR1 DFQATT, CDR2 SNEGSKA (reference sequence). Trimming left V 5 bases short and J 0 bases short, with 10 bases between. The DNA of the CDR3 is TGCAGTGCTCCCCGTGGGGACCAAGAGACCCAGTACTTC. It translates to CSAPRGDQETQYF.

Details on this clonotype: The junction departs from germline at one end; a sequencing error may be responsible. This sequence joins TRBV20-1 and TRBJ2-1, with D possibly being TRBD1 (6 bases). Germline V CDR1 and CDR2: DFQATT, SNEGSKA (reference sequence). The CDR3 has 12 amino acids. CDR3 DNA sequence: TGTAAAGGGGGTAGCTCCCTGGTTAAGCAGTTATTC. Its translation: CKGGSSLVKQLF.

About this clonotype itself: Germline is not matched at one junction end, which may reflect a read error. The gene calls are TRBV6-2 or TRBV6-3 and TRBJ2-1; D ambiguous. Germline values: CDR1 MNHEY, CDR2 SVGEGT. This CDR3 region has 13 residues. CDR3 protein: CTSSYSRIVEQFF. The CDR3 DNA is TGTACCAGCAGTTACTCGAGGATTGTAGAGCAGTTCTTC.

J is TRBJ2-5 and V is TRBV6-1, with D perhaps given as TRBD1 or TRBD2 (5 bases each). Per germline, CDR1 MNHNS and CDR2 SASEGT. There are 15 residues in the CDR3. Trimming removed 4 bases at V and 4 bases at J, with 16 bases between. CDR3 sequence: CASSVSGRTLETQYF. In DNA, the CDR3 is TGTGCCAGCAGTGTATCGGGACGGACCTTAGAGACCCAGTACTTC.

Points on this clonotype: The conserved final phenylalanine or tryptophan is absent from the CDR3, which likely points to a read error. The chain carries TRBV20-1 and TRBJ1-5, with D tentatively TRBD1 (6 bases). Germline-derived CDR1 and CDR2 are DFQATT and SNEGSKA (reference sequence). The CDR3 totals 15 residues. Here the CDR3 reads CSARGGIKGDKPQHL. The DNA of the CDR3 is TGCAGTGCGAGAGGAGGGATCAAGGGGGATAAGCCCCAGCATTTG.

Concerning this clonotype: The conserved phenylalanine or tryptophan is not found at the CDR3 terminus, so this likely reflects a read error. The chain links TRBV11-3 to TRBJ2-2; 12 nucleotides align to TRBD2. CDR3 length: 19 residues. The V gene's germline CDR1 is SGHNT and CDR2 YENEEA. The CDR3 DNA follows: TGTGCCAGTAGTCGTGATGACACGGGACTAGCGGGTCGCACCGGGGGGCTGTTTTGT. Protein product: CASSRDDTGLAGRTGGLFC.

As concerns this clonotype: A much larger clone differs from this one at a single base, so this may be a read error. The CDR3 DNA reads as TGTGCCAGCAGTTTAGTGCAAAATTCACCCCTCCACTTT. It encodes CASSLVQNSPLHF. The chain uses TRBV12-3 or TRBV12-4 and TRBJ1-6; D unresolved. Trimming took off 1 base at V and 7 bases at J, with 5 bases between the two ends. The CDR3 length is 13 residues.

A word on this clonotype: The junction and the germline gene differ at one end; a read error may be behind it. This chain connects TRBV4-2 to TRBJ2-1; the match to TRBD2 covers 7 bases. This CDR3 contains 16 residues. Per germline, CDR1 LGHNA and CDR2 YNFKEQ. The CDR3 is CASSQLSRGREFEQFF. CDR3 nucleotide sequence: TGTGCCAGCAGCCAACTTTCCAGAGGGAGGGAATTTGAGCAATTCTTC.

This clonotype was picked up many times. The chain is built from TRBV24-1 and TRBJ2-1, with D unclear. Trimming left V 1 base short and J 0 bases short, with 6 bases between. The CDR3 loop spans 15 amino acids. The germline gives CDR1 KGHDR, CDR2 SFDVKD. The CDR3 bases are TGTGCCACCAGTGATTTTGCGGCCTCCTACAATGAGCAGTTCTTC. The encoded protein is CATSDFAASYNEQFF.

The V and J genes are TRBV11-2 and TRBJ1-1, with D maybe TRBD1 (5 bases). The V gene's germline CDR1 is SGHAT and CDR2 FQNNGV. The CDR3 spans 15 residues. V was clipped by 5 bases and J by 3 bases, with 16 bases between them. The CDR3 nucleotides are TGTGCCAGCAGCCACCTCGGACACTTGGACACTGAAGCTTTCTTT. This sequence encodes CASSHLGHLDTEAFF.

Notes on this clonotype: Sequence at one end of the junction differs from germline and may be a read error. This chain joins TRBV20-1 and TRBJ2-7; D gene unclear. There are 12 residues in the CDR3. Germline V gene lookup returns CDR1 DFQATT and CDR2 SNEGSKA (reference sequence). CDR3 sequence: CSAGTISYVQYF. CDR3 bases: TGCAGTGCTGGTACTATCTCCTACGTGCAGTACTTC.

V gene TRBV2 combines with J gene TRBJ2-3, with TRBD1 as a possible D gene (6 bases). Germline V gene sequence: CDR1 SNHLY, CDR2 FYNNEI. The V end was cut by 5 bases, the J end by 4 bases, with 19 bases between. The CDR3 contains 16 residues. In DNA, the CDR3 is TGTGCCAGCAGTCAAACAGGGAGCGCCCTGGCAGATACGCAGTATTTT. Translated, it gives CASSQTGSALADTQYF.

The chain couples TRBV11-2 to TRBJ1-6; a possible D gene is TRBD1 (5 bases). The CDR3 loop spans 14 amino acids. Germline lookup yields CDR1 SGHAT and CDR2 FQNNGV. Trimming removed 10 bases at V and 5 bases at J, with 15 bases between. CDR3 sequence reads: CAKSLTGDNSPLHF. The CDR3, as DNA: TGTGCCAAGAGCTTAACAGGCGATAATTCACCCCTCCACTTT.